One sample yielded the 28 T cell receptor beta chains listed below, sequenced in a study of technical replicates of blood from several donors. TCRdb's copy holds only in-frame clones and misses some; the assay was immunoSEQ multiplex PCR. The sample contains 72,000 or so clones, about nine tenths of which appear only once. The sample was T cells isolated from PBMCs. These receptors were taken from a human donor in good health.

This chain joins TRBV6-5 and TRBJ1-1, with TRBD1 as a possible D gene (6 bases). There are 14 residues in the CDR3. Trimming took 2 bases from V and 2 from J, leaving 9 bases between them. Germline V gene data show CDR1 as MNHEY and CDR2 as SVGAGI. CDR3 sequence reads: CASSYGGANTEAFF. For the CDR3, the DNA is TGTGCCAGCAGTTACGGGGGGGCTAACACTGAAGCTTTCTTT.

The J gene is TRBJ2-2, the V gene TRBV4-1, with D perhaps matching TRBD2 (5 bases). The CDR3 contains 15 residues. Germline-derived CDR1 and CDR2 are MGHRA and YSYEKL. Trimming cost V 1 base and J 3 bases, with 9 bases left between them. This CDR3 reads CASSQVWRDTGELFF. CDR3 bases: TGCGCCAGCAGCCAAGTCTGGCGGGACACCGGGGAGCTGTTTTTT.

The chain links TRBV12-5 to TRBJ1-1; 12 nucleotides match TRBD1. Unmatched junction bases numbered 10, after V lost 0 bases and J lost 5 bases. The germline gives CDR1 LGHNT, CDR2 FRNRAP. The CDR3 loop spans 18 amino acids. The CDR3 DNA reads TGTGCTAGTGGTTTGGTAATTGGGACAGGGGGCCCGTGGACTGAAGCTTTCTTT. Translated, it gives CASGLVIGTGGPWTEAFF.

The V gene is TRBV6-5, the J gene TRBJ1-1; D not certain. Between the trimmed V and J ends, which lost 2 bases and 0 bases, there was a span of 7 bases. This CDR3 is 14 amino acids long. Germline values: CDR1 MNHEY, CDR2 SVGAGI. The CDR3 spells CASSYAGMNTEAFF. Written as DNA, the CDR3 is TGTGCCAGCAGTTACGCAGGAATGAACACTGAAGCTTTCTTT.

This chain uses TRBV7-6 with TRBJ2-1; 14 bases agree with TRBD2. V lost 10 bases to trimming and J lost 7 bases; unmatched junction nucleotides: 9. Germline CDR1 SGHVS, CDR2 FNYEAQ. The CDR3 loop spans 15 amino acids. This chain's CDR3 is CATGAGTSGSNEQFF. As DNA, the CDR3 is TGTGCCACAGGAGCCGGGACTAGCGGGAGTAATGAGCAGTTCTTC.

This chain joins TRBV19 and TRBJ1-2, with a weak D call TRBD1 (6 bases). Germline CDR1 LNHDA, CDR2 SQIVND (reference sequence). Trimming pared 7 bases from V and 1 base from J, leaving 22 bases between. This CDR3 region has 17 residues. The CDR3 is CASTATGPGSGNYGYTF. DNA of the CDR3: TGTGCCAGTACCGCGACAGGCCCAGGGTCGGGTAACTATGGCTACACCTTC. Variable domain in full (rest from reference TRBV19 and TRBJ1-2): DGGITQSPKYLFRKEGQNVTLSCEQNLNHDAMYWYRQDPGQGLRLIYYSQIVNDFQKGDIAEGYSVSREKKESFPLTVTSAQKNPTAFYLCASTATGPGSGNYGYTFGSGTRLTVV.

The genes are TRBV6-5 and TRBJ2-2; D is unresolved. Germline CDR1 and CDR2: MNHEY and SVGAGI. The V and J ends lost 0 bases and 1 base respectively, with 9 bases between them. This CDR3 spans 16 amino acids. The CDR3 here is CASSYSTTMNTGELFF. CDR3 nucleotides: TGTGCCAGCAGTTACTCGACGACAATGAACACCGGGGAGCTGTTTTTT.

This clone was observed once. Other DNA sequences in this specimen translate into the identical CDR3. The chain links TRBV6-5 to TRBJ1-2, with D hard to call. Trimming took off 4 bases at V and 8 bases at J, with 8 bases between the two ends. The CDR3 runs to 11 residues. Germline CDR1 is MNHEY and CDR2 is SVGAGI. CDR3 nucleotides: TGTGCCAGCAGTTCCGGGTACGGCTACACCTTC. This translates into CASSSGYGYTF.

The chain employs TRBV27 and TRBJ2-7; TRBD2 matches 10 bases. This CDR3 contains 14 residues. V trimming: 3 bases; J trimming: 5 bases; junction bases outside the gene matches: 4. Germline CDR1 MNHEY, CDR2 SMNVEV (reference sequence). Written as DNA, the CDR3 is TGTGCCAGCAGTTTTCGTCTAGCGGGAGACGAGCAGTACTTC. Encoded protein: CASSFRLAGDEQYF.

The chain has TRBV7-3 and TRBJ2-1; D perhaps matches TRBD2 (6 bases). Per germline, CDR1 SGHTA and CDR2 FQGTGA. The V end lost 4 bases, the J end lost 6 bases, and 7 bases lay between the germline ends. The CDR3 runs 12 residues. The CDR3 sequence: CASSWRGNEQFF. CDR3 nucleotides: TGTGCCAGCAGCTGGAGGGGCAATGAGCAGTTCTTC.

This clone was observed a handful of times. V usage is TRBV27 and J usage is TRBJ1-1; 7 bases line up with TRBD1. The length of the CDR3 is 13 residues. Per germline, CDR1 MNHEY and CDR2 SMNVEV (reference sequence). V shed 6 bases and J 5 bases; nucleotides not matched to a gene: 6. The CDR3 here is CASSVQGWTEAFF. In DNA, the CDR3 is TGTGCCAGCAGCGTACAGGGGTGGACTGAAGCTTTCTTT.

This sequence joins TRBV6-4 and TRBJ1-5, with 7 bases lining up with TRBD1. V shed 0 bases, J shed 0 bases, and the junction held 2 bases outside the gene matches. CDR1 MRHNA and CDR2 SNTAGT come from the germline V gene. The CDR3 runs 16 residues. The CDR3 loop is CASSDSGTVSNQPQHF. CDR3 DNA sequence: TGTGCCAGCAGTGACTCGGGGACAGTTAGCAATCAGCCCCAGCATTTT.

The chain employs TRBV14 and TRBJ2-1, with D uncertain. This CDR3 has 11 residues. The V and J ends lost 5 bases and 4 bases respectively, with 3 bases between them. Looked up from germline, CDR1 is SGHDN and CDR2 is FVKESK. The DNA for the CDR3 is TGTGCCAGCAGCTTATACAATGAGCAGTTCTTC. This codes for CASSLYNEQFF.

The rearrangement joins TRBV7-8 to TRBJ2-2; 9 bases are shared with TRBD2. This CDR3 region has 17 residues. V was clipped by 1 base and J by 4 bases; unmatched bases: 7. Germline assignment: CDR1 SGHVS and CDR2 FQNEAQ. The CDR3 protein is CASSLVSTSGPTGELFF. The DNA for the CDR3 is TGTGCCAGCAGCTTAGTCTCGACTAGCGGCCCCACCGGGGAGCTGTTTTTT. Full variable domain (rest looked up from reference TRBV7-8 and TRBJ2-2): GAGVSQSPRYKVAKRGQDVALRCDPISGHVSLFWYQQALGQGPEFLTYFQNEAQLDKSGLPSDRFFAERPEGSVSTLKIQRTQQEDSAVYLCASSLVSTSGPTGELFFGEGSRLTVL.

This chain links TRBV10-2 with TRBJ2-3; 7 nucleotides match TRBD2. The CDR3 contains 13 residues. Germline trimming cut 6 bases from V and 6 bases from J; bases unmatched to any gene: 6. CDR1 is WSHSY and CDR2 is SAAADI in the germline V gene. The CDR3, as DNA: TGCGCCAGCAGCGAAACCGGGAGGGATACGCAGTATTTT. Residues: CASSETGRDTQYF.

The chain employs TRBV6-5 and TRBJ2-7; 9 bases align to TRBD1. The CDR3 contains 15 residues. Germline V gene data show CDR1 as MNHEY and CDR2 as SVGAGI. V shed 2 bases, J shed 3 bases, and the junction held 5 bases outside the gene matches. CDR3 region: CASSYTGGYFYEQYF. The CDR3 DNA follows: TGTGCCAGCAGTTACACAGGGGGCTACTTCTACGAGCAGTACTTC.

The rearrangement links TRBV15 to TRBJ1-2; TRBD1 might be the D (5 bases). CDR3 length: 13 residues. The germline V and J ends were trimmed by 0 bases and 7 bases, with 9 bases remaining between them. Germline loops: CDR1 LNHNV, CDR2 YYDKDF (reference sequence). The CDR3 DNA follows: TGTGCCACCAGCAGAGATGGGGCTATTGGCTACACCTTC. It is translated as CATSRDGAIGYTF.

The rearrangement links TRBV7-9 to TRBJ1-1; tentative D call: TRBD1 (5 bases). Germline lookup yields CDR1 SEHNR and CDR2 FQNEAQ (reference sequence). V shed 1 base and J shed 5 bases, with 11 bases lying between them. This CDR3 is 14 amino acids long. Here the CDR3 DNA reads TGTGCCAGCAGCTTAGGGGGGGGGATTACTGAAGCTTTCTTT. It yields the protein CASSLGGGITEAFF.

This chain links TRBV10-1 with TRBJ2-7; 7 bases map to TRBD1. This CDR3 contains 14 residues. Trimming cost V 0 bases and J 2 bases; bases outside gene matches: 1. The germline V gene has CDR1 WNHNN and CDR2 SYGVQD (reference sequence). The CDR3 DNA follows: TGCGCCAGCAGTGAGTCAGGGGGCACCTACGAGCAGTACTTC. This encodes CASSESGGTYEQYF.

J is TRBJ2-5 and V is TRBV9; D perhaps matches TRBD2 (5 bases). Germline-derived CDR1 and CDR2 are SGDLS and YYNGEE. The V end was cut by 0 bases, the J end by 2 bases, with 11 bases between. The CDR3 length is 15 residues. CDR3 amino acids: CASSVVGVRQETQYF. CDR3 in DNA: TGTGCCAGCAGCGTAGTCGGGGTGCGTCAAGAGACCCAGTACTTC.

The DNA for the CDR3 is TGTGCCAGCAGCTCACAGGGGGAGTGGGAGCAGTACTTC. Its translation is CASSSQGEWEQYF. The chain couples TRBV11-2 to TRBJ2-7, with TRBD1 identical over 8 bases. The CDR3 is 13 amino acids. J was trimmed by 7 bases and V by 4 bases; bases with no gene match: 6. Germline V gene data show CDR1 as SGHAT and CDR2 as FQNNGV.

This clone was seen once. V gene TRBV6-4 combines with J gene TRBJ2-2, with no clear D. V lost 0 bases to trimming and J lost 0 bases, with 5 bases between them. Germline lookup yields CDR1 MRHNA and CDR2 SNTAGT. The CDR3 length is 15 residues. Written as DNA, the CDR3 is TGTGCCAGCAGTGACTCTGACTCGAACACCGGGGAGCTGTTTTTT. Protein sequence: CASSDSDSNTGELFF.

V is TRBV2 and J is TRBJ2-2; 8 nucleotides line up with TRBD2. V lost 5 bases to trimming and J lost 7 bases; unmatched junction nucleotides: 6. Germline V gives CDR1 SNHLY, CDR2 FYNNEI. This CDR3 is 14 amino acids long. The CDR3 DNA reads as TGTGCCAGCAGTCAGCGGGAGATAGTCGGGGAGCTGTTTTTT. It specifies CASSQREIVGELFF.

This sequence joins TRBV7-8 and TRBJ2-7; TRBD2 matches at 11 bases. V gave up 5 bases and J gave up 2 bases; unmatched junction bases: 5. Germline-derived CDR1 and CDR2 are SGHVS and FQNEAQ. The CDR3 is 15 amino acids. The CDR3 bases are TGTGCCAGCAGCGTGGGACTAGCGGTGACCTACGAGCAGTACTTC. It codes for CASSVGLAVTYEQYF.

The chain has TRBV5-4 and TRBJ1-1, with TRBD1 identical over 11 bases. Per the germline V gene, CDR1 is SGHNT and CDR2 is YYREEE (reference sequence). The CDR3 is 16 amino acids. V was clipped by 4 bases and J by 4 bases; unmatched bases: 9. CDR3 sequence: CASSPRTGGLSTEAFF. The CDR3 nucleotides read TGTGCCAGCAGCCCCAGGACAGGGGGCCTGAGCACTGAAGCTTTCTTT.

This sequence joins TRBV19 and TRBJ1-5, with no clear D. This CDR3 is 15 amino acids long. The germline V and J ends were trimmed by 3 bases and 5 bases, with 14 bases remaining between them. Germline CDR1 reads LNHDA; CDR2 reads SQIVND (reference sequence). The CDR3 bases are TGTGCCAGTAGTATTCACAGCCCATCGTATCAGCCCCAGCATTTT. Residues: CASSIHSPSYQPQHF.

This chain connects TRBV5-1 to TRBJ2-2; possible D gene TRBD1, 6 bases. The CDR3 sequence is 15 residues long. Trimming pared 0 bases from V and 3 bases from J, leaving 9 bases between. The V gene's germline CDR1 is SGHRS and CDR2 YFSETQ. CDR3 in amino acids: CASSLGDTHTGELFF. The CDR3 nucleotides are TGCGCCAGCAGCTTGGGGGACACCCACACCGGGGAGCTGTTTTTT.

The CDR3 DNA reads TGTGCCAGCAGTCCAGCGGGACCTCCCACAGATACGCAGTATTTT. Protein: CASSPAGPPTDTQYF. The chain links TRBV27 to TRBJ2-3; 7 positions match TRBD2. Germline V gene sequence: CDR1 MNHEY, CDR2 SMNVEV (reference sequence). Trimming removed 5 bases from V and 2 bases from J; junction bases left unmatched: 7. The CDR3 totals 15 residues.